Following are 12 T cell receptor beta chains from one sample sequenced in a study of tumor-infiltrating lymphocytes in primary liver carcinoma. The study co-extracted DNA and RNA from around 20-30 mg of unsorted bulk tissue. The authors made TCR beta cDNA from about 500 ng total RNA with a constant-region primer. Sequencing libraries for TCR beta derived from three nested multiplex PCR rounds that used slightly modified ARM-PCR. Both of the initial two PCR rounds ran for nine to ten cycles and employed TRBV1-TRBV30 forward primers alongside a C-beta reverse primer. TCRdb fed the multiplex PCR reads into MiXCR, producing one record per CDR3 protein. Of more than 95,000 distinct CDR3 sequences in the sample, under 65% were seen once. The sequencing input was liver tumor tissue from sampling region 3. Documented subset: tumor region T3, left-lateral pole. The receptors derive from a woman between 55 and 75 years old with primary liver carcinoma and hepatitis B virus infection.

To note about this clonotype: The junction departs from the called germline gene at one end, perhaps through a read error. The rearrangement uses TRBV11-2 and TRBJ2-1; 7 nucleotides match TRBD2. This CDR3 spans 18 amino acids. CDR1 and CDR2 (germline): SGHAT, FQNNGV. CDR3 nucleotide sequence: TGTGTCAGCAGCTTAGTATTGGTGGGAGGGTCCGGCCCACTTGAGCAGTTCTTC. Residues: CVSSLVLVGGSGPLEQFF.

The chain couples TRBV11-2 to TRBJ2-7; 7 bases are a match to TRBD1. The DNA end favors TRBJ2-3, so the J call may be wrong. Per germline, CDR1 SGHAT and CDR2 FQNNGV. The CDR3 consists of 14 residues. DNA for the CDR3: TGTGCCAGCAGCCCCCCTTCAGGGGGTAGCGAGCAGTATTTT. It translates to CASSPPSGGSEQYF.

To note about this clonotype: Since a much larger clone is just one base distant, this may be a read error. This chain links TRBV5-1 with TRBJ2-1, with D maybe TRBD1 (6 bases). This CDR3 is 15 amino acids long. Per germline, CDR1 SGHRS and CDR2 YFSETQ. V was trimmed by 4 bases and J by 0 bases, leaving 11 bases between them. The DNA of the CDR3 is TGCGCCAGCAGCAAACAGGGTACCTCCTACAATGAGCAGTTCTTC. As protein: CASSKQGTSYNEQFF.

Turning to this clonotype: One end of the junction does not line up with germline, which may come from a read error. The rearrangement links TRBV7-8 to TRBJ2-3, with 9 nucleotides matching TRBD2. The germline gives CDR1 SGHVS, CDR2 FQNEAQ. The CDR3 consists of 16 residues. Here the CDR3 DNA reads TGTGCCAGCAGCTACGGACTAGCGAGAGGAGTAGATACACAGTATTTT. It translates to CASSYGLARGVDTQYF.

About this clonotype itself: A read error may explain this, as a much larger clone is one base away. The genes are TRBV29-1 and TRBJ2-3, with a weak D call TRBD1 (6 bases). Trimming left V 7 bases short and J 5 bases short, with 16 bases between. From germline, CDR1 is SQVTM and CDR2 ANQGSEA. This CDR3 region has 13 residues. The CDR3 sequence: CSATGSGIDTQYF. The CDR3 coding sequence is TGCAGCGCAACAGGGTCAGGCATAGATACGCAGTATTTT.

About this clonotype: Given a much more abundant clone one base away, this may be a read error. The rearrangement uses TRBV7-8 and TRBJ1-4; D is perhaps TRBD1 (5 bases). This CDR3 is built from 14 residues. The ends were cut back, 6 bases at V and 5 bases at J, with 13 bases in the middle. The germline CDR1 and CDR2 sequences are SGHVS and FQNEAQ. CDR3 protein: CASRGVSLNEKLFF. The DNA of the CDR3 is TGTGCCAGCAGAGGGGTCTCTCTAAATGAAAAACTGTTTTTT.

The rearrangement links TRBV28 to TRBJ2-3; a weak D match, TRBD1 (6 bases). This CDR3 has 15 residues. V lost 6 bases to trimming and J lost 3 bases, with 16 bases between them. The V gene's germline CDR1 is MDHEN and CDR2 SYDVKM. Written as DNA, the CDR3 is TGTGCCAGCAGGGGACCGCCTAGGGGGACAGATACGCAGTATTTT. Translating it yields CASRGPPRGTDTQYF.

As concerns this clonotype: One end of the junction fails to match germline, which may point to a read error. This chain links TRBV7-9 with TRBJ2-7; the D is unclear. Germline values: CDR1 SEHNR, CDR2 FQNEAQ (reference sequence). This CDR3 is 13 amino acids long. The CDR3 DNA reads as TGTACCAGCAGCGCGCGGTGGTACGACGAGCAGTACTTC. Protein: CTSSARWYDEQYF.

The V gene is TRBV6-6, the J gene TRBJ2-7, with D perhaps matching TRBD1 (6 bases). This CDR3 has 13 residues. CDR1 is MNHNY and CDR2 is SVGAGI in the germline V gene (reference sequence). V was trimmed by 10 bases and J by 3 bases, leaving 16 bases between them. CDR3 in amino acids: CATSDRTVYEQYF. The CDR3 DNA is TGTGCCACCAGCGACAGGACTGTCTACGAGCAGTACTTC.

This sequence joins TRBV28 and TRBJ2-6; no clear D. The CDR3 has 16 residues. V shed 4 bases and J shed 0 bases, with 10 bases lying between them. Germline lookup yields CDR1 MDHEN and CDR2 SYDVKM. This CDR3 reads CASSSRNISGANVLTF. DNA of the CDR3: TGTGCCAGCAGTTCCAGGAACATCTCTGGGGCCAACGTCCTGACTTTC.

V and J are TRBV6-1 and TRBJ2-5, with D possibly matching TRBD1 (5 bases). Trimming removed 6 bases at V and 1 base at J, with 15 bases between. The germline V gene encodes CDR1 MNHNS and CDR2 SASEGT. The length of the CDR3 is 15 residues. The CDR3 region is CASRVNPDSQETQYF. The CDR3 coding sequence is TGTGCCAGCAGAGTAAACCCTGACAGCCAAGAGACCCAGTACTTC.

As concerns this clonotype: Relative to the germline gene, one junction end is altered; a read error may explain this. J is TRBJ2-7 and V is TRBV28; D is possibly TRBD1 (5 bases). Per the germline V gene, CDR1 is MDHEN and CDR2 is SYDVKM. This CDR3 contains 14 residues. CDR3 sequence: CASSSQGYYYDQYF. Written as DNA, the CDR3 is TGTGCTAGCAGTTCGCAGGGATATTACTACGACCAGTACTTC.